The sequence of this TCR beta chain was determined in a study of shared clonotypes between healthy human individuals. Negatively enriched CD4+ T cells were divided by CD45RA into naive and memory. Several immunoSEQ plates held equal portions of the genomic DNA taken from each subset. The method was immunoSEQ multiplex PCR; TCRdb's version includes in-frame clones alone and lacks a portion of them. The table lists some 2,100,000 clones, approximately 94% of them singletons. This clone came up once. The germline V and J ends were trimmed by 5 bases and 4 bases, with 18 bases remaining between them. This CDR3 region has 15 residues. The germline CDR1 and CDR2 sequences are MNHEY and SMNVEV (reference sequence).

This sequence originates from a man aged 18-30 years in good health. The chain links TRBV27 to TRBJ2-7; D call uncertain. The sequenced sample was naive CD4+ T cells sorted from blood. The subset: CD45RA+ positively selected. In DNA, the CDR3 is TGTGCCAGCAGTAACCTCCCCGACATGGGTTACGAGCAGTACTTC. Translating gives CASSNLPDMGYEQYF.